This T cell receptor beta chain stems from a study of CD8 T cells in ankylosing spondylitis. Study-wide findings and caveats: Relatively rare in peripheral blood, disease-linked clones were also CD8+. Seemingly distinctive of ankylosing spondylitis blood was a TCR beta motif formed by eight highly homologous variants.

Turning to this clonotype: Antigen specificity is unknown.

TCRdb redid the calling of the 5' RACE reads with MiXCR, one entry per CDR3 protein. The sample carries 700,000 or so distinct CDR3 sequences, around a fifth recorded once. The material sequenced was blood, either unsorted or a sorted T cell fraction (not recorded which). The sequence was obtained from a male donor with ankylosing spondylitis.

CDR3 sequence (DNA): TGCGCCAGCAGCCAAGGCCCCGGGGCTGGAGCTTTGAACACTGAAGCTTTCTTT. It codes for CASSQGPGAGALNTEAFF. V and J are TRBV4-1 and TRBJ1-1; tentatively, D is TRBD1 (5 bases). V lost 1 base and J lost 0, with 18 bases in between. The germline V gene has CDR1 MGHRA and CDR2 YSYEKL. The CDR3 contains 18 residues.